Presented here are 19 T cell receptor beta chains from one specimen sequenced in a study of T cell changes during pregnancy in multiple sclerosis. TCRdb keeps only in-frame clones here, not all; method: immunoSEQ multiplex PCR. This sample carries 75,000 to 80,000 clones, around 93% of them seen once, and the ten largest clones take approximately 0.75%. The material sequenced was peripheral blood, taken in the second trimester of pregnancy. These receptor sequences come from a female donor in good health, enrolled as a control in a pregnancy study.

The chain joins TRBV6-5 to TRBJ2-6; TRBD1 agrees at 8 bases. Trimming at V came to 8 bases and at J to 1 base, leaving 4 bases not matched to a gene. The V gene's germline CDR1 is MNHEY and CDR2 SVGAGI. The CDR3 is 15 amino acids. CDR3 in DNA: TGTGCCAGCGGCAGACAGGGGTCTGGGGCCAACGTCCTGACTTTC. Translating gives CASGRQGSGANVLTF.

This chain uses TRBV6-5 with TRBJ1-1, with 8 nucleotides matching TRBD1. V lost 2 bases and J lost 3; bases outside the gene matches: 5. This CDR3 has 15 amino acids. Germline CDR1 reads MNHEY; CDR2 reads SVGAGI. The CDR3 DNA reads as TGTGCCAGCAGTTACCTTACAGGGGGGGACACTGAAGCTTTCTTT. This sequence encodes CASSYLTGGDTEAFF.

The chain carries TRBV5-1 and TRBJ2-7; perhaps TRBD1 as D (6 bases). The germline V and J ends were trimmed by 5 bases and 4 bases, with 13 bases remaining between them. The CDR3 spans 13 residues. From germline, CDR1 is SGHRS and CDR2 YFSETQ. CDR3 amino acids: CASSTPGVYEQYF. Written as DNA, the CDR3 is TGCGCCAGCAGTACTCCAGGGGTTTACGAGCAGTACTTC.

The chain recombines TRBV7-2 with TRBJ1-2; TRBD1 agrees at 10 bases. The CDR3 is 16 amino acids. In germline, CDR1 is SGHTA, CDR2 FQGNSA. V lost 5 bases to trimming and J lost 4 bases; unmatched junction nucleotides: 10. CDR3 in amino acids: CASSTRQGARRYGYTF. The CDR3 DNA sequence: TGTGCCAGCAGCACGCGACAGGGGGCAAGACGCTATGGCTACACCTTC.

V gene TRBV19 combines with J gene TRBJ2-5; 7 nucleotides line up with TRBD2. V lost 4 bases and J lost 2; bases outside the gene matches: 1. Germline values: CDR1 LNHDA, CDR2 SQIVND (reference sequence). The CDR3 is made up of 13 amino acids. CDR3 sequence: CASSTGLQETQYF. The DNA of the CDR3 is TGTGCCAGTAGTACGGGACTACAAGAGACCCAGTACTTC.

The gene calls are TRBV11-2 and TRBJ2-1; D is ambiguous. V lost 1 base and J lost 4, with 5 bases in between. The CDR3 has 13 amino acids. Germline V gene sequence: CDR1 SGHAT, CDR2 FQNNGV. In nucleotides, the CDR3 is TGTGCCAGCAGCTTAGGGCATTACAATGAGCAGTTCTTC. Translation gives CASSLGHYNEQFF.

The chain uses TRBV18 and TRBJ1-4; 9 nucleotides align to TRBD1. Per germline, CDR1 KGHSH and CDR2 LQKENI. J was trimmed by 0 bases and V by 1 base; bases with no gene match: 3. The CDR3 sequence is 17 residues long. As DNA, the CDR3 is TGTGCCAGCTCACCACGACAGGGGGTGGCAACTAATGAAAAACTGTTTTTT. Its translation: CASSPRQGVATNEKLFF. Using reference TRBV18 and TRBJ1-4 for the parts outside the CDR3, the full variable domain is NAGVMQNPRHLVRRRGQEARLRCSPMKGHSHVYWYRQLPEEGLKFMVYLQKENIIDESGMPKERFSAEFPKEGPSILRIQQVVRGDSAAYFCASSPRQGVATNEKLFFGSGTQLSVL.

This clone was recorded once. CDR3 sequence (DNA): TGTGCCAGCAGTTATAAGCAGAACACTGAAGCTTTCTTT. This sequence encodes CASSYKQNTEAFF. The chain has TRBV27 and TRBJ1-1, with D unresolved. V lost 4 bases to trimming and J lost 1 base, with 7 bases between them. Germline V gene lookup returns CDR1 MNHEY and CDR2 SMNVEV (reference sequence). The CDR3 spans 13 residues.

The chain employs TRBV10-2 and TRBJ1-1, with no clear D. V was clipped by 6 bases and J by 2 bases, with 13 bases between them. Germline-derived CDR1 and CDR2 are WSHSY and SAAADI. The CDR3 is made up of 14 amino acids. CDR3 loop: CASRGGRENTEAFF. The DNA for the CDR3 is TGCGCCAGCAGGGGTGGACGGGAAAACACTGAAGCTTTCTTT.

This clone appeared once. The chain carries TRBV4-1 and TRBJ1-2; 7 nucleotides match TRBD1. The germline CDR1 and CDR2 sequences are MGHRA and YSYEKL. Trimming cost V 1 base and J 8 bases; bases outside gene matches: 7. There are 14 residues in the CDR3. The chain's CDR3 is CASSQVQTGRGYTF. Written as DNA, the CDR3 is TGCGCCAGCAGCCAAGTCCAGACAGGGCGCGGCTACACCTTC.

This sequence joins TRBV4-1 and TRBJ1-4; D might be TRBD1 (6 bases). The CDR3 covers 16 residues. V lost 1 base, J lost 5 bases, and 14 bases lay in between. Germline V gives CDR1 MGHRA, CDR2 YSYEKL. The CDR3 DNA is TGCGCCAGCAGCCAAGTTCATGGACAGCCGAATGAAAAACTGTTTTTT. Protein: CASSQVHGQPNEKLFF.

The CDR3 protein is CSVEDPSRMNTEAFF. CDR3 bases: TGCAGCGTTGAAGATCCGAGTCGCATGAACACTGAAGCTTTCTTT. This chain uses TRBV29-1 with TRBJ1-1; D unresolved. The CDR3 runs 15 residues. Germline loops: CDR1 SQVTM, CDR2 ANQGSEA. The V gene lost 0 bases and the J gene lost 0 bases, with 11 bases spanning the gap.

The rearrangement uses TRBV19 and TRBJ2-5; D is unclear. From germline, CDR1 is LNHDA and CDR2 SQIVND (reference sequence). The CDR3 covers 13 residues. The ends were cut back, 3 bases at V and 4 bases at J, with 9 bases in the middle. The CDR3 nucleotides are TGTGCCAGTAGTATTAATCCCCGAGAGACCCAGTACTTC. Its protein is CASSINPRETQYF. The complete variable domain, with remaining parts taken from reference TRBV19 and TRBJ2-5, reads DGGITQSPKYLFRKEGQNVTLSCEQNLNHDAMYWYRQDPGQGLRLIYYSQIVNDFQKGDIAEGYSVSREKKESFPLTVTSAQKNPTAFYLCASSINPRETQYFGPGTRLLVL.

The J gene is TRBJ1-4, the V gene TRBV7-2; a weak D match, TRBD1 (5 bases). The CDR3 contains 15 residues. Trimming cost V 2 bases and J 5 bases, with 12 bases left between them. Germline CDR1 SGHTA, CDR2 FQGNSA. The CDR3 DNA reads TGTGCCAGCAGCTTATGGGGGGGTAAGAATGAAAAACTGTTTTTT. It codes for CASSLWGGKNEKLFF. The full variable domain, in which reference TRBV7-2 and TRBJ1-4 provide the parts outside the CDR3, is GAGVSQSPSNKVTEKGKDVELRCDPISGHTALYWYRQSLGQGLEFLIYFQGNSAPDKSGLPSDRFSAERTGGSVSTLTIQRTQQEDSAVYLCASSLWGGKNEKLFFGSGTQLSVL.

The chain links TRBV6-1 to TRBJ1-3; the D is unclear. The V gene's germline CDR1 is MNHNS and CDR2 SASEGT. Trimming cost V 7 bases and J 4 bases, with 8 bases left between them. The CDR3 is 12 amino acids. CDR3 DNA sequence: TGTGCCAGCAATGGGCAAGGAAACACCATATATTTT. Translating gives CASNGQGNTIYF.

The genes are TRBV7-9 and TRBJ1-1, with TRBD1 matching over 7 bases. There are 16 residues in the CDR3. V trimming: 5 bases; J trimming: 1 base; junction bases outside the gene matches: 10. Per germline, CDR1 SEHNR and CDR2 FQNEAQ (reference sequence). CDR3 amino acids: CASSPIDRQGNTEAFF. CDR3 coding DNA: TGTGCCAGCAGCCCGATCGACCGACAGGGGAACACTGAAGCTTTCTTT.

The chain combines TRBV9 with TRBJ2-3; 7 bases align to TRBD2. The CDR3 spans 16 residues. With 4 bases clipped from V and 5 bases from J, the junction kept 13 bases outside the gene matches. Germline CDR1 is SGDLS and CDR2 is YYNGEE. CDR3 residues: CASSNSPGLHVDTQYF. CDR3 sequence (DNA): TGTGCCAGCAGCAATTCCCCGGGACTACATGTAGATACGCAGTATTTT.

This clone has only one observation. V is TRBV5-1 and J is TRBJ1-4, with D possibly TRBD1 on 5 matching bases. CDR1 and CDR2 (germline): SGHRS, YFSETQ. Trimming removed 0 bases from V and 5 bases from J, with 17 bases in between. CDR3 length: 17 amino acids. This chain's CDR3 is CASSLAGGGSRNEKLFF. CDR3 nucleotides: TGCGCCAGCAGCTTGGCCGGGGGTGGCAGTCGCAATGAAAAACTGTTTTTT.

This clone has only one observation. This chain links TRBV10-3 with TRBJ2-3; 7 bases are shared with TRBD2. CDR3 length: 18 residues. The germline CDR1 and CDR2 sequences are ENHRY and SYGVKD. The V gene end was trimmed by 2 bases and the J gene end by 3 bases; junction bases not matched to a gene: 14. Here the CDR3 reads CAISESGIRQIITDTQYF. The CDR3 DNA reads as TGTGCCATCAGTGAGAGCGGGATACGGCAGATTATAACAGATACGCAGTATTTT.